Following are 30 T cell receptor beta chains from one sample sequenced in a study of response to subunit inactivated influenza vaccine. MiXCR, applied by TCRdb to the RT-PCR reads, yields one record per CDR3 protein. The table shows 500,000 to 700,000 distinct CDR3 sequences, with around 21% occurring only once. The same sample was also studied in work on T cells expressing NK-cell markers. That paper notes: 5'RACE template switching with UMIs generated TCR beta cDNA.

The material was CD4+ T cells sorted from PBMCs, obtained approximately 13 days after vaccination. These receptor sequences come from a man in his forties or fifties who received an inactivated influenza vaccine.

This clonotype was observed a few times. This chain links TRBV5-1 with TRBJ1-2; no reliable D call. The CDR3 spans 14 residues. Trimming shortened V by 0 bases and J by 2 bases, and 8 bases separated the two germline ends. Germline V gene sequence: CDR1 SGHRS, CDR2 YFSETQ. CDR3 amino acids: CASSLGQPNYGYTF. CDR3 DNA: TGCGCCAGCAGCTTGGGGCAGCCGAACTATGGCTACACCTTC.

This clonotype has just a few counts. The chain recombines TRBV7-7 with TRBJ2-2; D tentatively fits TRBD1 or TRBD2 (6 bases each). Looked up from germline, CDR1 is SSHAT and CDR2 is FNYEAQ (reference sequence). The V and J ends lost 5 bases and 0 bases respectively, with 13 bases between them. This CDR3 is built from 16 residues. The CDR3 sequence: CASSPLGGPNTGELFF. CDR3 bases: TGTGCCAGCAGCCCCTTAGGGGGGCCGAACACCGGGGAGCTGTTTTTT.

This clonotype was seen a few times. V is TRBV20-1 and J is TRBJ2-1, with 12 bases identical to TRBD2. The CDR3 spans 14 residues. Germline CDR1 DFQATT, CDR2 SNEGSKA (reference sequence). V gave up 3 bases and J gave up 8 bases; unmatched junction bases: 5. The CDR3: CSARLAGGPDEQFF. CDR3 in DNA: TGCAGTGCTAGGCTAGCGGGAGGGCCCGATGAGCAGTTCTTC.

The chain links TRBV4-2 to TRBJ2-4; the D is unclear. CDR1 is LGHNA and CDR2 is YNFKEQ in the germline V gene. Between the trimmed V and J ends, which lost 0 bases and 1 base, there was a span of 10 bases. This CDR3 comprises 16 residues. CDR3 sequence (DNA): TGTGCCAGCAGCCAAGATTGGCTAGGGGCCAAAAACATTCAGTACTTC. Translation: CASSQDWLGAKNIQYF.

This clonotype was seen a few times. The rearrangement uses TRBV28 and TRBJ1-2; D is ambiguous. There are 13 residues in the CDR3. V gave up 5 bases and J gave up 6 bases, with 13 bases separating them. The germline gives CDR1 MDHEN, CDR2 SYDVKM. The CDR3 loop reads CASSIRWLDGYTF. CDR3 in DNA: TGTGCCAGCAGTATTAGGTGGCTAGATGGCTACACCTTC.

The chain carries TRBV5-1 and TRBJ1-2; perhaps TRBD1 as D (6 bases). Looked up from germline, CDR1 is SGHRS and CDR2 is YFSETQ. The germline V and J ends were trimmed by 4 bases and 5 bases, with 18 bases remaining between them. CDR3 size: 15 residues. The DNA of the CDR3 is TGCGCCAGCAGCCCTTCGGGGGGGGCCGAGTATGGCTACACCTTC. Its translation: CASSPSGGAEYGYTF.

The rearrangement joins TRBV3-1 to TRBJ2-7; TRBD2 matches 9 bases. The CDR3 has 16 residues. The junction had 9 bases not matched to a gene; V was cut back by 4 bases and J by 2 bases. Germline assignment: CDR1 LGHDT and CDR2 YNNKEL (reference sequence). CDR3 sequence: CASSPYLLAGTYEQYF. The CDR3 region has the DNA TGTGCCAGCAGCCCTTATTTGCTAGCGGGGACCTACGAGCAGTACTTC.

This clonotype was found a few times. The CDR3 DNA reads as TGCAGTGCCCGGACTATGAGCTCCTACAATGAGCAGTTCTTC. Translating gives CSARTMSSYNEQFF. The chain joins TRBV20-1 to TRBJ2-1; D may be TRBD2 (6 bases). Trimming took off 6 bases at V and 0 bases at J, with 12 bases between the two ends. The germline gives CDR1 DFQATT, CDR2 SNEGSKA (reference sequence). The CDR3 spans 14 residues.

This clonotype was counted many times. The genes are TRBV6-1 and TRBJ1-4; possible D gene TRBD1, 6 bases. Germline CDR1 and CDR2: MNHNS and SASEGT. This CDR3 has 13 residues. V was shortened by 9 bases and J by 4 bases, with 12 bases between the two germline ends. The CDR3 reads CASRTVNNEKLFF. The CDR3 nucleotides read TGTGCCAGTCGGACAGTGAATAATGAAAAACTGTTTTTT.

This clonotype appeared a few times. This sequence joins TRBV7-2 and TRBJ2-5; 9 bases match TRBD2. CDR3 size: 15 residues. Losses at the gene ends were 2 bases for V and 1 base for J; bases not matched to a gene: 2. From germline, CDR1 is SGHTA and CDR2 FQGNSA. The DNA of the CDR3 is TGTGCCAGCAGCTTACTAGCGGGGACCCAAGAGACCCAGTACTTC. It is translated as CASSLLAGTQETQYF.

This clonotype was counted between two and nine times. The V call is TRBV7-6, the J call TRBJ2-3, with 8 bases that match TRBD1. The V and J ends lost 0 bases and 3 bases, in that order; junction bases with no gene match: 2. The CDR3 sequence is 15 residues long. Per the germline V gene, CDR1 is SGHVS and CDR2 is FNYEAQ. The CDR3 DNA reads TGTGCCAGCAGCTTAGCCAGGGGGCCGACAGATACGCAGTATTTT. The encoded protein is CASSLARGPTDTQYF. Looking up the rest from reference TRBV7-6 and TRBJ2-3 gives the full variable domain: GAGVSQSPRYKVTKRGQDVALRCDPISGHVSLYWYRQALGQGPEFLTYFNYEAQQDKSGLPNDRFSAERPEGSISTLTIQRTEQRDSAMYRCASSLARGPTDTQYFGPGTRLTVL.

In this sample, this clonotype turned up a few times. CDR3 sequence: CASRAQGRSYNEQFF. CDR3 nucleotides: TGTGCCAGCAGAGCACAGGGGAGGTCCTACAATGAGCAGTTCTTC. The V call is TRBV6-1, the J call TRBJ2-1, with D tentatively TRBD1 (7 bases). Germline assignment: CDR1 MNHNS and CDR2 SASEGT. V was cut by 6 bases and J by 1 base, with 13 bases left in between. CDR3 size: 15 residues.

The table lists this clonotype with a few counts. The CDR3 sequence is CASSPGTGLGNEQYF. The CDR3 nucleotides are TGTGCCAGCTCACCAGGGACGGGTCTCGGCAACGAGCAGTACTTC. The chain carries TRBV18 and TRBJ2-7; TRBD1 or TRBD2 may be the D gene (5 bases each). The CDR3 totals 15 residues. Germline CDR1 and CDR2: KGHSH and LQKENI. V lost 2 bases, J lost 5 bases, and 16 bases lay in between.

This clonotype showed up just a few times. This chain links TRBV28 with TRBJ1-4; no firm D call. Between the trimmed V and J ends, which lost 10 bases and 1 base, there was a span of 10 bases. The CDR3 covers 13 residues. The germline V gene has CDR1 MDHEN and CDR2 SYDVKM. CDR3 nucleotides: TGTGCCACTGAAGAACTAACTAATGAAAAACTGTTTTTT. Amino acids: CATEELTNEKLFF.

This clonotype has more than one count but fewer than ten. The chain joins TRBV5-1 to TRBJ2-5; the D is unclear. The CDR3 covers 15 residues. CDR1 and CDR2 (germline): SGHRS, YFSETQ. Trimming pared 4 bases from V and 5 bases from J, leaving 18 bases between. The CDR3 coding sequence is TGCGCCAGCAGCCCGACTCTTCCAAGCAGGGAGACCCAGTACTTC. Residues: CASSPTLPSRETQYF.

Remarks on this clonotype: The junction does not match germline at one end; this may be a read error. The CDR3 region is CVSSEVGRGHEQYF. DNA for the CDR3: TGTGTCAGCAGTGAAGTCGGCAGGGGCCACGAGCAGTACTTC. V is TRBV6-1 and J is TRBJ2-7; possible D gene TRBD1, 6 bases. CDR3 length: 14 residues. Germline CDR1 and CDR2: MNHNS and SASEGT.

The V call is TRBV12-3 or TRBV12-4, the J call TRBJ2-5; 8 positions agree with TRBD2. This CDR3 region has 15 residues. The V segment lost 5 bases and the J segment 5 bases; nucleotides outside the gene matches: 10. The CDR3 region is CASSKTGTRGETQYF. The DNA of the CDR3 is TGTGCCAGCAGTAAAACCGGGACTAGAGGGGAGACCCAGTACTTC.

A few counts support this clonotype. V usage is TRBV5-6 and J usage is TRBJ2-2; D uncertain. V lost 0 bases and J 3 bases, leaving 9 bases between the germline ends. The germline CDR1 and CDR2 sequences are SGHDT and YYEEEE. This CDR3 region has 15 residues. CDR3 protein: CASSLGPADTGELFF. CDR3 in DNA: TGTGCCAGCAGCTTGGGCCCGGCGGACACCGGGGAGCTGTTTTTT.

The table lists this clonotype with a count of one. The V call is TRBV5-4, the J call TRBJ2-3, with 11 bases fitting TRBD2. The J segment lost 0 bases and the V segment lost 0 bases, leaving 3 bases of the junction unmatched. Germline CDR1 SGHNT, CDR2 YYREEE (reference sequence). The CDR3 runs 17 residues. The CDR3 DNA reads as TGTGCCAGCAGCTTGGGACTAGCGGGGTCTAGCACAGATACGCAGTATTTT. Protein product: CASSLGLAGSSTDTQYF.

The genes are TRBV12-3 or TRBV12-4 and TRBJ1-5; 9 nucleotides match TRBD1. V lost 5 bases and J lost 4; bases outside the gene matches: 6. The CDR3 is 15 amino acids. The CDR3 region has the DNA TGTGCCAGCAGTCCCGGGACAGGGCGTAATCAGCCCCAGCATTTT. Translation gives CASSPGTGRNQPQHF.

The chain recombines TRBV10-3 with TRBJ2-5; D is perhaps TRBD1 or TRBD2 (7 bases each). The V end lost 6 bases, the J end lost 1 base, and 15 bases lay between the germline ends. Germline CDR1 ENHRY, CDR2 SYGVKD. CDR3 length: 15 residues. CDR3 protein: CAISGGEGAQETQYF. The DNA for the CDR3 is TGTGCCATCAGCGGCGGGGAGGGGGCCCAAGAGACCCAGTACTTC.

CDR3 coding DNA: TGCAGTGCGCAAACCGGGACGTCCGGGGCCAACGTCCTGACTTTC. As protein: CSAQTGTSGANVLTF. The chain recombines TRBV20-1 with TRBJ2-6; the D call may be TRBD1 or TRBD2 (5 bases each). Germline V gives CDR1 DFQATT, CDR2 SNEGSKA (reference sequence). V was trimmed by 6 bases and J by 4 bases, leaving 16 bases between them. CDR3 length: 15 amino acids.

This sequence joins TRBV20-1 and TRBJ2-7, with 14 positions matching TRBD2. The V gene end was trimmed by 6 bases and the J gene end by 6 bases; junction bases not matched to a gene: 7. CDR3 length: 14 residues. Germline V gene lookup returns CDR1 DFQATT and CDR2 SNEGSKA (reference sequence). The CDR3 DNA reads TGCAGTGCCCTGACTAGCGGGAGGGCCGGCGAGCAGTACTTC. This codes for CSALTSGRAGEQYF.

The chain uses TRBV19 and TRBJ2-1, with 13 bases fitting TRBD2. The CDR3 is 14 amino acids. CDR1 is LNHDA and CDR2 is SQIVND in the germline V gene (reference sequence). Germline trimming cut 5 bases from V and 10 bases from J; bases unmatched to any gene: 5. The CDR3 here is CASSVTSGRKEQFF. The CDR3 bases are TGTGCCAGTAGTGTGACTAGCGGGAGGAAAGAGCAGTTCTTC.

The chain carries TRBV6-2 or TRBV6-3 and TRBJ2-4; TRBD1 aligns across 7 bases. The CDR3 sequence is 16 residues long. Trimming took 6 bases from V and 7 from J; bases not matched to a gene: 15. Germline V lookup: CDR1 MNHEY, CDR2 SVGEGT. This CDR3 is CASRYPPGQGENIQYF. CDR3 DNA sequence: TGTGCCAGCAGATACCCTCCTGGGCAGGGGGAGAACATTCAGTACTTC.

This clonotype has a count of ten or more. The chain carries TRBV12-3 or TRBV12-4 and TRBJ2-7; tentatively, D is TRBD1 (6 bases). V lost 4 bases and J lost 0, with 16 bases in between. This CDR3 is built from 16 residues. The CDR3 loop reads CASSSITGLSSYEQYF. The CDR3 DNA reads as TGTGCCAGCAGTTCGATAACAGGGCTTAGCTCCTACGAGCAGTACTTC.

This clonotype has more than one count but fewer than ten. The gene calls are TRBV4-3 and TRBJ1-2; the D is unclear. Looked up from germline, CDR1 is LGHNA and CDR2 is YSLEER. V gave up 0 bases and J gave up 7 bases, with 21 bases separating them. This CDR3 has 17 amino acids. Here the CDR3 reads CASSQDAMVALVGGYTF. The CDR3 nucleotides read TGCGCCAGCAGCCAAGATGCCATGGTGGCCCTCGTAGGTGGCTACACCTTC.

The CDR3 is CASSFPDRGYGYTF. In DNA, the CDR3 is TGTGCCAGCAGTTTCCCGGACAGGGGGTATGGCTACACCTTC. The rearrangement uses TRBV12-3 or TRBV12-4 and TRBJ1-2; 10 bases align to TRBD1. V lost 3 bases, J lost 5 bases, and 3 bases stayed unmatched. This CDR3 is 14 amino acids long.

The chain is built from TRBV20-1 and TRBJ2-1; a weak D match, TRBD1 (6 bases). Germline V gene data show CDR1 as DFQATT and CDR2 as SNEGSKA (reference sequence). V lost 1 base, J lost 2 bases, and 9 bases lay in between. There are 14 residues in the CDR3. The CDR3: CSARGGGAYNEQFF. CDR3 DNA: TGCAGTGCTAGAGGAGGGGGAGCCTACAATGAGCAGTTCTTC.

The chain links TRBV4-3 to TRBJ2-1; 7 bases map to TRBD2. CDR1 is LGHNA, CDR2 YSLEER, per germline. J was trimmed by 10 bases and V by 4 bases; bases with no gene match: 22. The CDR3 runs to 18 residues. The DNA for the CDR3 is TGCGCCAGCAGCCGCACGGGAGTATGGCGGGGGTCACAGCGGGAGCAGTTCTTC. Amino acids: CASSRTGVWRGSQREQFF.